These T cell receptor beta chains were read from a single sample in a study of blood T cells in healthy people across ages. Using its own MiXCR run on the 5' RACE reads, TCRdb lists one record per CDR3 protein. The sample records around 690,000 distinct CDR3 sequences, roughly 58% being singletons. The source material was blood. These TCRs come from a man aged 55 to 70 in good health. Both conserved end residues are part of each CDR3. D genes are given only for firm matches. Clone size is not always given. Where it is, it says once, few, many or a class for expanded clones.

V,D,J,size,DNA,CDR3
TRBV28,.,TRBJ2-5,.,TGTGCCAGCAGTTTATGGGGGGTCACCCAAGAGACCCAGTACTTC,CASSLWGVTQETQYF
TRBV7-2,TRBD2,TRBJ2-1,.,TGTGCCAGCAGCCCTCACTGGTTTGGGACTAGCGGGTACAATGAGCAGTTCTTC,CASSPHWFGTSGYNEQFF
TRBV14,.,TRBJ1-5,.,TGTGCCAGCAGCCAAGTCTACAGGGAGACCCATCAGCCCCAGCATTTT,CASSQVYRETHQPQHF
TRBV5-1,TRBD2,TRBJ2-6,.,TGCGCCAGCAGCTCCCTCGGGGGGGATGCCAACGTCCTGACTTTC,CASSSLGGDANVLTF
TRBV9,TRBD2,TRBJ2-5,.,TGTGCCAGCAGCCCCCGACGGGGGGGACAAGAGACCCAGTACTTC,CASSPRRGGQETQYF
TRBV12-3/TRBV12-4,.,TRBJ2-2,.,TGTGCCAGCAGTTTGTGGGACCCAAACACCGGGGAGCTGTTTTTT,CASSLWDPNTGELFF
TRBV20-1,TRBD2,TRBJ2-7,.,TGCAGTGCTAGAATAGGACTAGCCGAGCAGTACTTC,CSARIGLAEQYF
TRBV6-5,TRBD2,TRBJ2-1,few,TGTGCCAGCAGCCGCGGGACTAGCGGGGGATACAATGAGCAGTTCTTC,CASSRGTSGGYNEQFF
TRBV3-1,.,TRBJ2-5,.,TGTGCCAGCAGCCCCACTAGGCATGAGACCCAGCACTTC,CASSPTRHETQHF
TRBV16,.,TRBJ1-6,.,TGTGCCAGCAGCCAATCGCATGGTACACCCCTCCACTTT,CASSQSHGTPLHF
TRBV7-9,.,TRBJ2-5,.,TGTGCCACAGCCCAAGAGACCCAGTACTTC,CATAQETQYF
TRBV29-1,.,TRBJ1-1,.,TGCAGCGTTGTGGAGTGGCTGAACACTGAAGCTTTCTTT,CSVVEWLNTEAFF
TRBV20-1,TRBD2,TRBJ2-1,.,TGCAGTGCCCCCCGGACTAGCGGGGGGAGTGAGCAGTTCTTC,CSAPRTSGGSEQFF
TRBV4-1,.,TRBJ2-5,.,TGCGCCAGCAGCCAAGTAGGAATCGGAGAGCAGTACTTC,CASSQVGIGEQYF
TRBV20-1,.,TRBJ1-6,.,TGCAGTGCTAGACAAGGACGGTATAATTCACCCCCCCACTTT,CSARQGRYNSPPHF
TRBV21-1,.,TRBJ2-5,few,TGTGCCAGCAGCAATTTAAAGGAGATGCCAAGGGAGACCCAGTACTTC,CASSNLKEMPRETQYF
TRBV25-1,.,TRBJ1-1,.,TGTGCCAGCAGTGAATTTACAGCGTCGAACACTGAAGCTTTCTTT,CASSEFTASNTEAFF
TRBV7-2,TRBD2,TRBJ2-5,.,TGTGCCAGCAGCCCCGGGGGGGGTCACGAGACCCAGTACTTC,CASSPGGGHETQYF
TRBV20-1,.,TRBJ2-1,.,TGCAGTGCCGCCGGGACGTCTATGGAGACCCAGTTCTTC,CSAAGTSMETQFF
TRBV20-1,.,TRBJ1-2,.,TGCGGTGCTAGACAGGCCAGTTCGTTATATGGCTACACCTTC,CGARQASSLYGYTF
TRBV4-2,.,TRBJ2-4,.,TGTGCCAGCAGCCGACGCACAGGGCCGCAAAGCGAAAACATTCAGTACTTC,CASSRRTGPQSENIQYF
TRBV5-1,.,TRBJ2-1,.,TGCGCCAGCAGCCCCGGCTCTGGCTCCTACAATGAGCAGTTCTTC,CASSPGSGSYNEQFF
TRBV28,TRBD1,TRBJ1-1,.,TGTGCCAGCAGTGCCGCCGGGACAGCTGAAGCTTTCTTT,CASSAAGTAEAFF
TRBV27,.,TRBJ1-2,once,TGTGCCAGCAGTTTATCGGGAGACAACTATGGCTACACCTTC,CASSLSGDNYGYTF
TRBV20-1,.,TRBJ1-2,once,TGCAGTGCCGCTAACGGGGTCGGCTATGGCCACACCTTC,CSAANGVGYGHTF
TRBV7-2,.,TRBJ1-5,.,TGTGCCAGCAGCCCCCGCGGGGGCGGTCAGCCCCAGCATTTT,CASSPRGGGQPQHF
TRBV20-1,.,TRBJ2-7,.,TGCAGTGCCCCGAGACAGGCGGGGGCCTACGAGCAGTACTTC,CSAPRQAGAYEQYF
TRBV2,.,TRBJ1-1,.,TGTGCCAGGAGAACCGGGACAATGAACACTGAAGCTTTCTTT,CARRTGTMNTEAFF
TRBV21-1,.,TRBJ2-7,.,TGTGCCAGCAGCAAAAGAACGGCGGGGCGAGGCTCCTACGAGCAGTACTTC,CASSKRTAGRGSYEQYF
TRBV6-5,.,TRBJ2-6,.,TGTGCCAGCAGTTACCAACAGGGCTCTGGGGCCAACGTCCTGACTTTC,CASSYQQGSGANVLTF
TRBV12-3/TRBV12-4,TRBD2,TRBJ2-5,few,TGTGCCAGCAGCCCAGGACTAGCGGGGAGACAGCAGTACTTC,CASSPGLAGRQQYF
TRBV7-2,.,TRBJ2-5,.,TGTGCCAGCAGCTTAGGGTGGGGGGCGCACTTAGAGACCCAGTACTTC,CASSLGWGAHLETQYF
TRBV25-1,TRBD1,TRBJ2-1,once,TGTGCCAGCATCGAAAGCCCCGGGACAGGGACCTACAATGAGCAGTTCTTC,CASIESPGTGTYNEQFF
TRBV6-1,.,TRBJ2-7,.,TGTGCCAGCAGTGTACGGCAATTCTCCGAGCAGTACTTC,CASSVRQFSEQYF
TRBV4-1,.,TRBJ1-4,.,TGCGCCAGCAGCCAAGATCGGGGCACCGGACTCGAAAAACTGTTTTTT,CASSQDRGTGLEKLFF
TRBV7-2,.,TRBJ1-2,few,TGTGCCAGCAGCCCCCAGGTGGGGGAGGGGACCTATGGCTACACCTTC,CASSPQVGEGTYGYTF
TRBV2,.,TRBJ2-1,.,TGTGCCAGCAGCGTTACTGGCAGGGCTGAGCAGTTCTTC,CASSVTGRAEQFF
TRBV7-8,TRBD1,TRBJ2-4,.,TGTGCCAGCAGGTCTACCCGGACAGGGACCGCCAAAAACATTCAGTACTTC,CASRSTRTGTAKNIQYF
TRBV4-1,.,TRBJ2-7,.,TGCGCCAGCAGCCAAACAACAGGGCGATCCTACGAGCAGTACTTC,CASSQTTGRSYEQYF
TRBV24-1,.,TRBJ2-3,.,TGTGCCACCAGTGATCCTATGGAAGATACGCAGTATTTT,CATSDPMEDTQYF
TRBV7-9,.,TRBJ1-2,few,TGTGCCAGCAGCCTCCGGGAGAGCTACACCTTC,CASSLRESYTF
TRBV28,.,TRBJ2-1,few,TGTGCCAGCAGTGTGGCGTCCTACAATGAGCAGTTCTTC,CASSVASYNEQFF
TRBV20-1,.,TRBJ1-2,many,TGCAGTGCTGAGGGGGGAGCTAACTATGGCTACACCTTC,CSAEGGANYGYTF
TRBV7-9,.,TRBJ2-1,.,TGTGCCAGCACCCGTGTAGGCGACCAAGAGACCCAGTTCTTC,CASTRVGDQETQFF
TRBV9,.,TRBJ2-1,.,TGTGCCAGCAGCGTAGTCCCCCGGGGATCCTACAATGAGCAGTTCTTC,CASSVVPRGSYNEQFF